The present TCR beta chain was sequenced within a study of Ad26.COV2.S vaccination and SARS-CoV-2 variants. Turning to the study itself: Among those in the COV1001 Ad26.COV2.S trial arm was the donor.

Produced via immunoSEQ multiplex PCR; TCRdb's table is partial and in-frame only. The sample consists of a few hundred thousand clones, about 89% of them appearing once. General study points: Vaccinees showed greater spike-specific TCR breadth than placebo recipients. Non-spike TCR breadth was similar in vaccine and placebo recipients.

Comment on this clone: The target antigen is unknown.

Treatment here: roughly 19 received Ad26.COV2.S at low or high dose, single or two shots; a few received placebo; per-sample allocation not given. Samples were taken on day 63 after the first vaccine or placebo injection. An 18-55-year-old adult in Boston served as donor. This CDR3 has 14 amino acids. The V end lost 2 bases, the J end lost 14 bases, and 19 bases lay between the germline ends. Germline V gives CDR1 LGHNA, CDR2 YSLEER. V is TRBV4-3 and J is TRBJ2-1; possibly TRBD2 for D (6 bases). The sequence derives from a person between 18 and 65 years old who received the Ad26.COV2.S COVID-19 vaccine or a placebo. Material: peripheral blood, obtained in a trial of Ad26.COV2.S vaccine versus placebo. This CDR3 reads CASSQPGDHGGKFF. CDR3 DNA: TGCGCCAGCAGCCAACCGGGGGACCATGGGGGAAAGTTCTTC.